This T cell receptor beta chain was recovered during a study of blood T cells in healthy people across ages. CDR3 length: 14 amino acids. Germline-derived CDR1 and CDR2 are SGHRS and YFSETQ. Trimming stripped 4 bases from V and 4 bases from J, with 13 bases between. A J-beta primer mix and a sample-barcoded 5' primer were used in a second PCR of about 7 to 12 cycles. TCRdb used MiXCR to reprocess the 5' RACE reads, holding one entry per CDR3 protein. Of more than 800,000 distinct CDR3 sequences listed, roughly 26% are singletons. Sequencing was carried out using blood. The chain carries TRBV5-1 and TRBJ2-3; TRBD1 is a possible D gene (6 bases). The receptor was isolated from an elderly woman in good health. The CDR3 DNA reads TGCGCCAGCAGCGCCGGCAGGGGATCAGATACGCAGTATTTT. Amino acid sequence: CASSAGRGSDTQYF.